This T cell receptor beta chain was sequenced in a study of T cells in tuberculosis. Study background: T cells were selected with CD1B tetramers loaded with glucose monomycolate.

Germline V gene lookup returns CDR1 WNHNN and CDR2 SYGVQD (reference sequence). CDR3 length: 16 residues. Trimming shortened V by 4 bases and J by 0 bases, and 13 bases separated the two germline ends. No alpha-beta pairing information exists for these sequences. The table came from immunoSEQ multiplex PCR; TCRdb's copy has only in-frame clones and leaves some out. The data hold 88,000 or so clones, with approximately 91% observed a single time. Thawed, overnight-rested PBMC were stained with GMM-loaded CD1B tetramer, viability dye and anti-CD3, then sorted. The lipid loaded on the CD1B tetramers was C32 glucose monomycolate from Rhodococcus equi.

The receptor was isolated from an adult woman with latent tuberculosis. Source material: CD1b-GMM tetramer-negative cells sorted from PBMCs. The chain links TRBV10-1 to TRBJ1-3; no clear D gene. In DNA form, the CDR3 reads TGCGCCAGCAGTGTTGGCAGAAAATTCTCTGGAAACACCATATATTTT. Translation gives CASSVGRKFSGNTIYF.